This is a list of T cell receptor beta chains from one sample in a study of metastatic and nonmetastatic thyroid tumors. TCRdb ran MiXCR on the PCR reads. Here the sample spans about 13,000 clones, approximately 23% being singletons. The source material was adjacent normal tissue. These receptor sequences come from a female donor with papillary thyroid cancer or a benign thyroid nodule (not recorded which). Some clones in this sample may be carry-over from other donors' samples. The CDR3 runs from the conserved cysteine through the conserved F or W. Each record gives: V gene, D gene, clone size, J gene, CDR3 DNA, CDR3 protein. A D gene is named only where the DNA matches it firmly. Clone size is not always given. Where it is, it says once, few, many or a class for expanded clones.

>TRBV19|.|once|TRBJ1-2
TGTGCCAGTAGAACAGTGCTCTATGGCTACACCTTC
CASRTVLYGYTF
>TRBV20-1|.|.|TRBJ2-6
TGCAGTGCCATTAACTCTGGGGCCAACGTCCTGACTTTC
CSAINSGANVLTF
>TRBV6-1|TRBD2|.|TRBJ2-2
TGTGCCAGCAGTCGACTAGCGGATAACACCGGGGAGCTGTTTTTT
CASSRLADNTGELFF
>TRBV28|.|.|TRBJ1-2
TGTGCCAGCAGCCTAGTGGCGTTCATGGGCTACGCCTTC
CASSLVAFMGYAF
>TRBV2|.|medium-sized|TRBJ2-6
TGTGCCAGCAGTGCTCCCTCTGGGGCCAACGTCCTGACTTTC
CASSAPSGANVLTF
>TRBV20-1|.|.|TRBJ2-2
TGCAGTGCTAGAGGACAGTGGACCGGGGAGCTGTTTTTT
CSARGQWTGELFF
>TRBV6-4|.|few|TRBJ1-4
TGTGCCAGTTCACCCACAAAACTGTTTTTT
CASSPTKLFF
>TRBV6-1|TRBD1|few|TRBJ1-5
TGTGCCAGCGACGAACTGGCAGGGGGGCATAGCAATCAGCCCCAGCATTTT
CASDELAGGHSNQPQHF
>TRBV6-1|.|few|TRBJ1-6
TGTGCCAGCAGTGATTGGGAATATAATTCACCCCTCCACTTT
CASSDWEYNSPLHF
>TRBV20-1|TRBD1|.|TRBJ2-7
TGCAGTGCTAGAGTCCCGGACAGGGGGGGCTACGAGCAGTACTTC
CSARVPDRGGYEQYF
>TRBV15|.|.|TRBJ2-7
TGTGCCACCAGCAGAGATGAGACCGAGCAGTACTTC
CATSRDETEQYF
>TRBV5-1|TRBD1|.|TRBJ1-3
TGCGCCAGCAGCTCGGACAGGGCTGGAAACACCATATATTTT
CASSSDRAGNTIYF
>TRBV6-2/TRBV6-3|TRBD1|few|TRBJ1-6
TGTGCCAGCAGTTACTCTAACGACAGGGATTCACCCCTCCACTTT
CASSYSNDRDSPLHF
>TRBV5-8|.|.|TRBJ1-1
TGTGCCAGCAGCTTGCAGGGAGACACTGAAGCTTTCTTT
CASSLQGDTEAFF
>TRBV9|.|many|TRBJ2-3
TGTGCCAGCAGCGTAGAAGGCAGCTCGGATACGCAGTATTTT
CASSVEGSSDTQYF
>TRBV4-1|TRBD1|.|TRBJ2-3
TGCGCCAGCAGCCAAGTCGAACGGGACAGGGGGCGAGATACGCAGTATTTT
CASSQVERDRGRDTQYF
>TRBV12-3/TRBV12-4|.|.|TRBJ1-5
TGTTCCAGCAGCACCCAGCGCCCCTATATCAATCAGCCCCAGCATTTT
CSSSTQRPYINQPQHF
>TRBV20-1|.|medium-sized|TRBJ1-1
TGCAGTGCTAGAAACAGGGATACTGAAGCTTTCTTT
CSARNRDTEAFF
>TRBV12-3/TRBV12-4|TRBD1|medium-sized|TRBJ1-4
TGTGCCAGCAGTTTTGAGGGGGCGGCTAATGAAAAACTGTTTTTT
CASSFEGAANEKLFF
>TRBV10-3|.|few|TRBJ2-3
TGTGCCACCTGGGCTGAGAGGGATACGCAGTATTTT
CATWAERDTQYF
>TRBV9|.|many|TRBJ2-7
TGTGCCAGCAGCGTAGGGGAGCAGCCTAGCTACGAGCAGTACTTC
CASSVGEQPSYEQYF